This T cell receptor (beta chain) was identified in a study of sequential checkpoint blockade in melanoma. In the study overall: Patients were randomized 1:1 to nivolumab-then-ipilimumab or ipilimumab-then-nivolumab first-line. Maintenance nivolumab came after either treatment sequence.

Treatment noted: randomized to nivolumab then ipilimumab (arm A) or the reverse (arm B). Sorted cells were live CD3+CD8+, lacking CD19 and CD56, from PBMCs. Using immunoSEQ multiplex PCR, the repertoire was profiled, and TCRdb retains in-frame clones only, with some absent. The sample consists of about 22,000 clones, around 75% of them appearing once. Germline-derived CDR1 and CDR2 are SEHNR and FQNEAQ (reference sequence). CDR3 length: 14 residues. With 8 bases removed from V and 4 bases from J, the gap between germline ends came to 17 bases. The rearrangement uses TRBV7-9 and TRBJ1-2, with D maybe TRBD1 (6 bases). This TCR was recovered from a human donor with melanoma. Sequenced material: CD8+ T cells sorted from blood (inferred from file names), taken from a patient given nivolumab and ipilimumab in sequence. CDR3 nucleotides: TGTGCCAGCTCCTCCGGGGAGGGGGGCTATGGCTACACCTTC. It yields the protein CASSSGEGGYGYTF.